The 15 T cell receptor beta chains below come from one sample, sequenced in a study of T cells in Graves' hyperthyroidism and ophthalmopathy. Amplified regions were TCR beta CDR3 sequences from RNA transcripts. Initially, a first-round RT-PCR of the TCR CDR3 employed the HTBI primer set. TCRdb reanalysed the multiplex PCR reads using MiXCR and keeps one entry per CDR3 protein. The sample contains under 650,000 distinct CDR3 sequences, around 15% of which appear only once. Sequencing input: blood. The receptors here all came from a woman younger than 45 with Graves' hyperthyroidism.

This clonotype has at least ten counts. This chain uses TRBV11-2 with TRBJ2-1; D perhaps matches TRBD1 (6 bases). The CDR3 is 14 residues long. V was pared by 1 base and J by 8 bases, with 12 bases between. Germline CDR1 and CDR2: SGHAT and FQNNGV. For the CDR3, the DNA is TGTGCCAGCAGCTTAGGAGCAGGGGTGGATGAGCAGTTCTTC. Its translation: CASSLGAGVDEQFF.

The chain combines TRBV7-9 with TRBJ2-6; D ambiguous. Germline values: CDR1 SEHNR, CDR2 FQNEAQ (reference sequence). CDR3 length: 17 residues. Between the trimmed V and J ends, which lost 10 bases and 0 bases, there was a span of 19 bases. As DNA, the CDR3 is TGTGCCATCCCAGGCCCATTCCTGGTCTCTGGGGCCAACGTCCTGACTTTC. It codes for CAIPGPFLVSGANVLTF.

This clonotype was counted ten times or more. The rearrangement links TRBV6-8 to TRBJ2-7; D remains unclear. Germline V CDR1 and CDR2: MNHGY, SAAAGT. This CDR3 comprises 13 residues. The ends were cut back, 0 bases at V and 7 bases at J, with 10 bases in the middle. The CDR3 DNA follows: TGTGCCAGCAGTTACTCGAGAAAGGGTGAGCAGTACTTC. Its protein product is CASSYSRKGEQYF.

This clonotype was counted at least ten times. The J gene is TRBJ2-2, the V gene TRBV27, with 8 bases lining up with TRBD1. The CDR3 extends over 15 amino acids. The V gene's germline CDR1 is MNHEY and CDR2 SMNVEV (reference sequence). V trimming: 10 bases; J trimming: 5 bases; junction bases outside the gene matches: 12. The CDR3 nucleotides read TGTGCCACCAAGGGGGCAGGGGGCGCGACCGGGGAGCTGTTTTTT. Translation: CATKGAGGATGELFF.

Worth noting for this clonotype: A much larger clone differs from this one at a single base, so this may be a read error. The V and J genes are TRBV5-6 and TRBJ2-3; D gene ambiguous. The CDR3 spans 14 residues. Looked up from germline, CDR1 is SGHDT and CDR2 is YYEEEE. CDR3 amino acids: CASSSGSLEDTRYF. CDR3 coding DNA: TGTGCCAGCAGTTCCGGATCACTCGAAGATACGCGGTATTTT.

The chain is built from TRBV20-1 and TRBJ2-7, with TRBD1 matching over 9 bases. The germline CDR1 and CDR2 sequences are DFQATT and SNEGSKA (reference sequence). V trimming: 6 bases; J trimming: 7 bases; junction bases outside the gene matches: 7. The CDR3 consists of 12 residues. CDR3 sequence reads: CSALRTGEEQYF. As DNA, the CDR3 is TGCAGTGCCCTACGGACAGGGGAAGAGCAGTACTTC.

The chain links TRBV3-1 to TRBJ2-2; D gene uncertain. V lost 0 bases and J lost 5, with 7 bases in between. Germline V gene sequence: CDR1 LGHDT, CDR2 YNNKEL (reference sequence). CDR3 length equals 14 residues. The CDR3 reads CASSQEKQTGELFF. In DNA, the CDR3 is TGTGCCAGCAGCCAAGAGAAGCAAACCGGGGAGCTGTTTTTT. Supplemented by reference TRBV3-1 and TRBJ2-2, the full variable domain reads DTAVSQTPKYLVTQMGNDKSIKCEQNLGHDTMYWYKQDSKKFLKIMFSYNNKELIINETVPNRFSPKSPDKAHLNLHINSLELGDSAVYFCASSQEKQTGELFFGEGSRLTVL.

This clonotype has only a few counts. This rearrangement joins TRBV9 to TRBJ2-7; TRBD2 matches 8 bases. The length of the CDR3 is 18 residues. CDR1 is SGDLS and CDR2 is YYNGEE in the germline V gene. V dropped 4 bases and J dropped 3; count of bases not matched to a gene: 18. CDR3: CASSPREPGGYPFYEQYF. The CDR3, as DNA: TGTGCCAGCAGCCCCAGGGAGCCGGGAGGGTACCCCTTCTACGAGCAGTACTTC.

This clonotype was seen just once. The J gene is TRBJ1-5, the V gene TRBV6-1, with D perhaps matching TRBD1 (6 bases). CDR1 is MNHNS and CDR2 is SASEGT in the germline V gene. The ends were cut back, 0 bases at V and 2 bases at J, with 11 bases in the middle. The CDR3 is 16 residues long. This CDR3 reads CASSEARRTGNQPQHF. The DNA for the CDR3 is TGTGCCAGCAGTGAAGCGAGAAGGACAGGCAATCAGCCCCAGCATTTT.

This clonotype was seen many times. The CDR3 DNA sequence: TGTGCCAGCAGCCCTCCCTCGGCGGACACCGGGGAGCTGTTTTTT. Translated: CASSPPSADTGELFF. The genes are TRBV3-1 and TRBJ2-2; D gene uncertain. The CDR3 contains 15 residues. V was pared by 4 bases and J by 3 bases, with 12 bases between. The germline V gene has CDR1 LGHDT and CDR2 YNNKEL (reference sequence).

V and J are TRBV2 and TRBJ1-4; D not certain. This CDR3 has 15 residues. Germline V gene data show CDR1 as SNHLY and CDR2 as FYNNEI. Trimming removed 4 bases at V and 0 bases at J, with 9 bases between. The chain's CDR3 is CASSVTDATNEKLFF. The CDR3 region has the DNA TGTGCCAGCAGTGTGACCGACGCAACTAATGAAAAACTGTTTTTT.

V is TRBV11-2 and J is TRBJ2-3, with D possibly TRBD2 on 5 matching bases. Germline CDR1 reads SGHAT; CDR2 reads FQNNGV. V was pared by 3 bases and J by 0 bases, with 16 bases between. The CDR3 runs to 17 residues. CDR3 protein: CASSLRSLGSSTDTQYF. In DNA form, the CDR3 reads TGTGCCAGCAGCTTGCGGTCACTAGGCAGCAGCACAGATACGCAGTATTTT. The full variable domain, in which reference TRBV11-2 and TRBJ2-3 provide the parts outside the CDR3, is EAGVAQSPRYKIIEKRQSVAFWCNPISGHATLYWYQQILGQGPKLLIQFQNNGVVDDSQLPKDRFSAERLKGVDSTLKIQPAKLEDSAVYLCASSLRSLGSSTDTQYFGPGTRLTVL.

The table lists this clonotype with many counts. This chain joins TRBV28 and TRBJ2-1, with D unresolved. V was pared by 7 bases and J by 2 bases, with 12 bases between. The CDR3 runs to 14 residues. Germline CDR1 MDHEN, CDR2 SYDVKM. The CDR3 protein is CASNNPDPYNEQFF. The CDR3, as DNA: TGTGCCAGCAACAATCCGGACCCCTACAATGAGCAGTTCTTC.

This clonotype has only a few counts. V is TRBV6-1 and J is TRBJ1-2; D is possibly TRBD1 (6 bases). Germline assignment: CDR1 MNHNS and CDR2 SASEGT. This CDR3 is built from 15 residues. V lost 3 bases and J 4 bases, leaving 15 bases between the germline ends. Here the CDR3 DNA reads TGTGCCAGCAGTGATCGGACAGCACCGCTCTATGGCTACACCTTC. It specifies CASSDRTAPLYGYTF.

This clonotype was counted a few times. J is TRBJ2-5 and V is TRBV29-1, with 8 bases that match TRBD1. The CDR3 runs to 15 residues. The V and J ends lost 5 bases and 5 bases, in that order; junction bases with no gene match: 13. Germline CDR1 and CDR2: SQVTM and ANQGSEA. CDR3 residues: CSVSGTGTIGETQYF. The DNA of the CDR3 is TGCAGCGTTTCCGGGACAGGAACAATCGGGGAGACCCAGTACTTC.